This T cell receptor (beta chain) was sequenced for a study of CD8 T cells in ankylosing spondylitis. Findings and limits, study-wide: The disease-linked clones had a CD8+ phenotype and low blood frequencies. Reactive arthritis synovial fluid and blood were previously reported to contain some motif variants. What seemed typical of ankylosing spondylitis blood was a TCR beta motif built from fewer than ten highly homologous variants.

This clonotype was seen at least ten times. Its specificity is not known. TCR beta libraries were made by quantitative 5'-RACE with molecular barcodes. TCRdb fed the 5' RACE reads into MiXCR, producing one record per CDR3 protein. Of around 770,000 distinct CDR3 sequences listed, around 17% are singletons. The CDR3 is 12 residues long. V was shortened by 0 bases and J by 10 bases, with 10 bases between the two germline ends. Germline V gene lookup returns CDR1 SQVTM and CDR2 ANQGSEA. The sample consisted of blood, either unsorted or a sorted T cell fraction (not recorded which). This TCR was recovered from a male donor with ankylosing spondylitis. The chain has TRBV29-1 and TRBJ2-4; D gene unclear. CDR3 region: CSVEDQRRIQYF. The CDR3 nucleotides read TGCAGCGTTGAAGATCAAAGGCGTATTCAGTACTTC. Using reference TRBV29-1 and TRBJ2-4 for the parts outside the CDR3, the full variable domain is SAVISQKPSRDICQRGTSLTIQCQVDSQVTMMFWYRQQPGQSLTLIATANQGSEATYESGFVIDKFPISRPNLTFSTLTVSNMSPEDSSIYLCSVEDQRRIQYFGAGTRLSVL.